The 12 T cell receptor beta chains given below trace back to one sample, sequenced in a study of graft-versus-host responses after intestinal transplantation. Some clones are missing from TCRdb's copy, which holds only in-frame ones; the method was immunoSEQ multiplex PCR. The table has around 77,000 clones, 94% seen once. Their recognized antigens are unknown. This material consisted of unstimulated CD8+ T cells sorted from spleen or lymph node cells, taken before intestinal transplant. The receptor set was obtained from a human donor who received an intestinal transplant.

The chain couples TRBV5-1 to TRBJ2-3, with 7 bases aligning to TRBD1. Germline V CDR1 and CDR2: SGHRS, YFSETQ. CDR3 size: 17 residues. V trimming: 4 bases; J trimming: 5 bases; junction bases outside the gene matches: 16. CDR3 nucleotides: TGCGCCAGCAGCCCTTCGTTGGACAGGATCGCGGGAGATACGCAGTATTTT. Translating it yields CASSPSLDRIAGDTQYF.

This chain links TRBV30 with TRBJ2-5; D not resolved. Trimming took off 0 bases at V and 3 bases at J, with 5 bases between the two ends. There are 12 residues in the CDR3. Germline V gene data show CDR1 as GTSNPN and CDR2 as SVGIG (reference sequence). As DNA, the CDR3 is TGTGCCTGGAGTGTGCTAGAAGAGACCCAGTACTTC. Translated, it gives CAWSVLEETQYF.

The rearrangement links TRBV27 to TRBJ1-5; D is uncertain. This CDR3 comprises 14 residues. Trimming took off 5 bases at V and 2 bases at J, with 10 bases between the two ends. CDR1 is MNHEY and CDR2 is SMNVEV in the germline V gene (reference sequence). The CDR3 region has the DNA TGTGCCAGCAGTCTAAAAAGTCGCAATCAGCCCCAGCATTTT. Amino acid sequence: CASSLKSRNQPQHF.

This rearrangement joins TRBV27 to TRBJ2-1; D call uncertain. CDR1 is MNHEY, CDR2 SMNVEV, per germline (reference sequence). Trimming removed 6 bases at V and 4 bases at J, with 16 bases between. This CDR3 is built from 15 residues. CDR3 protein: CASSRGPPQYNEQFF. For the CDR3, the DNA is TGTGCCAGCAGCCGCGGACCCCCCCAGTACAATGAGCAGTTCTTC.

The rearrangement joins TRBV5-6 to TRBJ2-7; possibly TRBD2 for D (6 bases). Trimming left V 3 bases short and J 2 bases short, with 12 bases between. The germline CDR1 and CDR2 sequences are SGHDT and YYEEEE. This CDR3 is 14 amino acids long. DNA of the CDR3: TGTGCCAGCAGCTCGGGGGAGATCCCCTACGAGCAGTACTTC. This gives the protein CASSSGEIPYEQYF.

The chain carries TRBV4-1 and TRBJ2-5; TRBD1 agrees at 10 bases. Trimming removed 1 base from V and 3 bases from J; junction bases left unmatched: 5. There are 16 residues in the CDR3. Germline V gene lookup returns CDR1 MGHRA and CDR2 YSYEKL. The CDR3 here is CASSQVTGTGEETQYF. In DNA form, the CDR3 reads TGCGCCAGCAGCCAAGTGACCGGGACAGGGGAAGAGACCCAGTACTTC.

The V call is TRBV29-1, the J call TRBJ1-3; TRBD1 agrees at 8 bases. Germline V gene lookup returns CDR1 SQVTM and CDR2 ANQGSEA. The CDR3 length is 14 residues. The V and J ends lost 7 bases and 0 bases, in that order; junction bases with no gene match: 5. CDR3: CSARTGSSGNTIYF. The CDR3 bases are TGCAGCGCTCGGACAGGGTCCTCTGGAAACACCATATATTTT. Using reference TRBV29-1 and TRBJ1-3 for the parts outside the CDR3, the full variable domain is SAVISQKPSRDICQRGTSLTIQCQVDSQVTMMFWYRQQPGQSLTLIATANQGSEATYESGFVIDKFPISRPNLTFSTLTVSNMSPEDSSIYLCSARTGSSGNTIYFGEGSWLTVV.

The chain links TRBV10-3 to TRBJ2-3; 10 bases are a match to TRBD2. Germline-derived CDR1 and CDR2 are ENHRY and SYGVKD. CDR3 length: 13 residues. V was clipped by 8 bases and J by 1 base; unmatched bases: 0. The CDR3 DNA reads as TGTGCCATCGGGACTAGCGGCACAGATACGCAGTATTTT. It codes for CAIGTSGTDTQYF.

The gene calls are TRBV27 and TRBJ2-7, with a tentative D call TRBD2 (5 bases). From germline, CDR1 is MNHEY and CDR2 SMNVEV (reference sequence). Between the trimmed V and J ends, which lost 6 bases and 3 bases, there was a span of 18 bases. The CDR3 length is 15 residues. CDR3 in DNA: TGTGCCAGCAGCCCAATCGGCGGAGGACGCTACGAGCAGTACTTC. This codes for CASSPIGGGRYEQYF.

The V and J genes are TRBV6-1 and TRBJ1-2; 8 bases match TRBD1. Germline CDR1 MNHNS, CDR2 SASEGT. The CDR3 length is 14 residues. Trimming cost V 7 bases and J 4 bases; bases outside gene matches: 8. This CDR3 reads CASTGWGQAYGYTF. CDR3 nucleotide sequence: TGTGCCAGCACGGGGTGGGGACAGGCCTATGGCTACACCTTC.

The rearrangement uses TRBV19 and TRBJ2-7; tentatively, D is TRBD1 (5 bases). The ends were cut back, 4 bases at V and 2 bases at J, with 9 bases in the middle. The CDR3 is 13 residues long. Germline CDR1 is LNHDA and CDR2 is SQIVND (reference sequence). In DNA form, the CDR3 reads TGTGCCAGTAGTAAGACAGTCACCTACGAGCAGTACTTC. Translated: CASSKTVTYEQYF.

V usage is TRBV19 and J usage is TRBJ2-7, with D unresolved. This CDR3 comprises 15 residues. Germline V gene lookup returns CDR1 LNHDA and CDR2 SQIVND (reference sequence). V was clipped by 5 bases and J by 0 bases, with 14 bases between them. This chain's CDR3 is CASSSRAESSYEQYF. CDR3 sequence (DNA): TGTGCCAGTAGTTCCCGTGCAGAAAGCTCCTACGAGCAGTACTTC.